This T cell receptor beta chain was obtained from a study of technical replicates of blood from a few donors. This clone was picked up one time. TCRdb's copy holds only in-frame clones and misses some; the assay was immunoSEQ multiplex PCR. The sample has approximately 74,000 clones, nearly 98% seen once. Trimming removed 0 bases at V and 6 bases at J, with 23 bases between. The length of the CDR3 is 18 residues. Germline V gene sequence: CDR1 LGHNA, CDR2 YNFKEQ. The chain joins TRBV4-2 to TRBJ1-1; a weak D match, TRBD1 (5 bases). The TCR sequence derives from a human donor in good health. Input material: T cells isolated from PBMCs. CDR3 residues: CASSQEASVYRLGPEAFF. The CDR3 DNA follows: TGTGCCAGCAGCCAAGAGGCTTCTGTGTACAGGCTCGGGCCTGAAGCTTTCTTT.